This paragraph covers one T cell receptor (beta chain) sequence. The antigen remains unidentified. Measured with immunoSEQ multiplex PCR; TCRdb has only the in-frame clones, and not every one. The sample lists about 42,000 clones; around 83% were seen once. Per germline, CDR1 SGHNT and CDR2 YENEEA. Deletions cut 5 bases from V and 1 base from J, with 14 bases between. This CDR3 is built from 15 residues. The sample originates from a study of lymphopenia after photon versus proton radiotherapy. Study results and limitations: Proton therapy kept repertoires fairly stable, unlike photons, which gained effector/memory cells. After the lymphocyte nadir, photon-treated repertoires showed oligoclonal expansion, especially of CD8+ Temra cells. In patients who died, overall survival fell as post-nadir TCR diversity dropped more. Survival link was tested only in deceased patients; proton benefit remains a possibility.

The sequence was collected from a woman in her seventies with pancreatic cancer. The chain couples TRBV11-3 to TRBJ1-1, with D uncertain. The source material was peripheral blood, sampled from a patient treated with proton-based radiotherapy. The CDR3 nucleotides are TGTGCCAGCAGCCCCCGAGAACAGCAGAACACTGAAGCTTTCTTT. Translating gives CASSPREQQNTEAFF.